The source of this T cell receptor (beta chain) is a study of shared clonotypes between healthy human individuals. General study results and limits: Estimated richness was generally greater in naive than memory subsets. The study found lower generation probabilities in non-shared clonotypes than in those shared by all four donors.

CDR1 is SGHKS and CDR2 is YYEKEE in the germline V gene (reference sequence). Trimming removed 2 bases from V and 4 bases from J, with 19 bases in between. The CDR3 loop spans 16 amino acids. Positive CCR7 selection of CD45RO-negative cells yielded the naive CD8 cells, and terminally differentiated effector memory CD45RA+ cells were excluded. How the authors handled the data: ImmunoSEQ junction-only sequences lacked quality scores, so their filtering differed. Produced via immunoSEQ multiplex PCR; TCRdb's table is partial and in-frame only. The V and J calls and clone size come from that table; D and trimming were worked out from the DNA. The sample contains around 2,000,000 clones, about 95% of which appear only once. About this clone itself: Its antigen is not identified.

This chain connects TRBV5-5 to TRBJ2-7; D is possibly TRBD1 or TRBD2 (5 bases each). Material: naive CD8+ T cells sorted from blood. This TCR was recovered from a man aged 18 to 30 in good health. The CDR3 DNA reads as TGTGCCAGCAGCTTTGAGGCCGGGACCAACCATTACGAGCAGTACTTC. Translating it yields CASSFEAGTNHYEQYF.